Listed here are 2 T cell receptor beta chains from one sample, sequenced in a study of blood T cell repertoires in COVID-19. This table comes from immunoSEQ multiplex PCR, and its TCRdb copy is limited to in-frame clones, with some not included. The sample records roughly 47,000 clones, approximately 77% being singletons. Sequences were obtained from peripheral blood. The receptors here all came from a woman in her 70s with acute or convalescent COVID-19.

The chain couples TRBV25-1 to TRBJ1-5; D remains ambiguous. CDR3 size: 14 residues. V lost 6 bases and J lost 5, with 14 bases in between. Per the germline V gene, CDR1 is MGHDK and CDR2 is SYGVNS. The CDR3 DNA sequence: TGTGCCAGCAGCGGCGGGTATGGGGATCAGCCCCAGCATTTT. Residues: CASSGGYGDQPQHF.

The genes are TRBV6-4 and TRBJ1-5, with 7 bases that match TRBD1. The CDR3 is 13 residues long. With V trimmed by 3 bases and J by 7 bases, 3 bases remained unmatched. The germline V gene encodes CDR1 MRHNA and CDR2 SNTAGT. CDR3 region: CASSENRGQPQHF. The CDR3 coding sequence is TGTGCCAGCAGTGAGAACAGGGGACAGCCCCAGCATTTT.